A single sample gave rise to the 16 T cell receptor beta chains below, sequenced in a study of blood T cells in healthy people across ages. For the second PCR, which ran for roughly 6 to 11 cycles, a sample-barcoded 5' primer and a J-beta primer mix were used. TCRdb re-analysed the 5' RACE reads in MiXCR, keeping a single row per CDR3 protein. In the table there are about 1.7 million distinct CDR3 sequences, roughly 27% of which are singletons. Material: blood. The receptors here all came from a woman in her thirties in good health.

This clonotype was counted ten times or more. CDR3 nucleotides: TGCGCCAGCAGCTTAGACGGGCGCCGGGGAGAGACCCAGTACTTC. Translation gives CASSLDGRRGETQYF. The chain is built from TRBV5-1 and TRBJ2-5, with a weak D call TRBD2 (5 bases). CDR3 size: 15 residues. CDR1 SGHRS and CDR2 YFSETQ come from the germline V gene. The ends were cut back, 2 bases at V and 4 bases at J, with 15 bases in the middle.

The table lists this clonotype with many counts. The chain carries TRBV20-1 and TRBJ1-2; D might be TRBD1 (5 bases). V was trimmed by 4 bases and J by 4 bases, leaving 10 bases between them. CDR1 is DFQATT and CDR2 is SNEGSKA in the germline V gene (reference sequence). This CDR3 has 12 residues. The CDR3 nucleotides read TGCAGTGCTACCCAGGGAACCTATGGCTACACCTTC. Translated: CSATQGTYGYTF.

The chain employs TRBV15 and TRBJ2-1; D unresolved. With 0 bases removed from V and 0 bases from J, the gap between germline ends came to 9 bases. Germline V lookup: CDR1 LNHNV, CDR2 YYDKDF (reference sequence). The CDR3 consists of 16 residues. The CDR3 bases are TGTGCCACCAGCAGAGATCTTCGTAGCTCCTACAATGAGCAGTTCTTC. It encodes CATSRDLRSSYNEQFF.

The chain links TRBV6-2 or TRBV6-3 to TRBJ1-5, with 7 nucleotides matching TRBD1. This CDR3 has 14 residues. Germline CDR1 MNHEY, CDR2 SVGEGT. With 5 bases clipped from V and 3 bases from J, the junction kept 4 bases outside the gene matches. This CDR3 is CASSIQGLNQPQHF. For the CDR3, the DNA is TGTGCCAGCAGTATACAGGGGCTCAATCAGCCCCAGCATTTT.

This clonotype was found once. This chain joins TRBV7-2 and TRBJ1-5, with D hard to call. Germline CDR1 is SGHTA and CDR2 is FQGNSA. Between the trimmed V and J ends, which lost 1 base and 5 bases, there was a span of 15 bases. CDR3 length equals 16 residues. CDR3 loop: CASSLDGSGVYQPQHF. As DNA, the CDR3 is TGTGCCAGCAGCTTAGACGGGAGCGGGGTATATCAGCCCCAGCATTTT.

This clonotype was counted once. A much larger clonotype is one base distant, so this may be a read error. The chain carries TRBV6-5 and TRBJ2-7; 7 bases map to TRBD1. Trimming at V came to 8 bases and at J to 5 bases, leaving 9 bases not matched to a gene. The CDR3 is 13 amino acids. Germline lookup yields CDR1 MNHEY and CDR2 SVGAGI. CDR3 bases: TGTGCCAGCGGGCCAGGGGGAAGCCACGAGCAGTACTTC. It is translated as CASGPGGSHEQYF.

The chain links TRBV11-2 to TRBJ2-3, with 8 bases matching TRBD2. CDR1 SGHAT and CDR2 FQNNGV come from the germline V gene. With 5 bases clipped from V and 4 bases from J, the junction kept 14 bases outside the gene matches. The CDR3 runs to 17 residues. The CDR3 protein is CASSHLGGGRKADTQYF. CDR3 coding DNA: TGTGCCAGCAGCCACTTGGGGGGCGGGAGGAAGGCAGATACGCAGTATTTT.

This clonotype occurred a few times. This rearrangement joins TRBV12-3 or TRBV12-4 to TRBJ1-2; no clear D gene. This CDR3 is built from 12 residues. V was pared by 5 bases and J by 2 bases, with 6 bases between. In DNA form, the CDR3 reads TGTGCCAGCAGTCCATTCAACTATGGCTACACCTTC. Translating gives CASSPFNYGYTF.

This clonotype has just a few counts. The rearrangement joins TRBV6-5 to TRBJ2-3, with D perhaps assigned TRBD1 or TRBD2 (5 bases each). The CDR3 covers 14 residues. Trimming took off 4 bases at V and 6 bases at J, with 14 bases between the two ends. The germline gives CDR1 MNHEY, CDR2 SVGAGI. CDR3 in DNA: TGTGCCAGCAGTTTAGATTGGGGGATGGATACGCAGTATTTT. It codes for CASSLDWGMDTQYF.

This clonotype was recorded at least ten times. The rearrangement uses TRBV29-1 and TRBJ2-5; a possible D gene is TRBD1 (6 bases). This CDR3 has 13 residues. In germline, CDR1 is SQVTM, CDR2 ANQGSEA. Trimming stripped 6 bases from V and 1 base from J, with 12 bases between. The CDR3 region is CSVARGFQETQYF. For the CDR3, the DNA is TGCAGCGTAGCCAGGGGATTCCAAGAGACCCAGTACTTC.

The V call is TRBV27, the J call TRBJ2-5; TRBD2 matches 7 bases. This CDR3 has 15 residues. In germline, CDR1 is MNHEY, CDR2 SMNVEV (reference sequence). J lost 2 bases, V lost 6 bases, and 9 bases had no gene match. CDR3 amino acids: CASSQSTSSQETQYF. The CDR3 DNA reads as TGTGCCAGCAGCCAATCGACTAGCAGTCAAGAGACCCAGTACTTC.

The table lists this clonotype with many counts. The rearrangement uses TRBV27 and TRBJ2-1, with 9 positions matching TRBD2. The CDR3 sequence is 14 residues long. V shed 5 bases and J 4 bases; nucleotides not matched to a gene: 3. In germline, CDR1 is MNHEY, CDR2 SMNVEV (reference sequence). Here the CDR3 DNA reads TGTGCCAGCAGTAAGCGGGGGGCGTACAATGAGCAGTTCTTC. This encodes CASSKRGAYNEQFF.

This clonotype appeared many times. This sequence joins TRBV29-1 and TRBJ2-1; 9 positions match TRBD2. CDR1 is SQVTM, CDR2 ANQGSEA, per germline. The V segment lost 8 bases and the J segment 6 bases; nucleotides outside the gene matches: 11. The CDR3 loop spans 14 amino acids. The CDR3 DNA reads as TGCAGCTCCCGCGGGCTAGCGGGGTTCAATGAGCAGTTCTTC. Protein: CSSRGLAGFNEQFF.

This clonotype was found a few times. The chain joins TRBV7-2 to TRBJ1-5; no reliable D call. This CDR3 is built from 13 residues. Germline lookup yields CDR1 SGHTA and CDR2 FQGNSA. The V gene lost 1 base and the J gene lost 6 bases, with 7 bases spanning the gap. Here the CDR3 DNA reads TGTGCCAGCAGCTTAGATGCGATTCAGCCCCAGCATTTT. Translating gives CASSLDAIQPQHF. Combining the CDR3 with reference TRBV7-2 and TRBJ1-5 gives the whole variable domain GAGVSQSPSNKVTEKGKDVELRCDPISGHTALYWYRQSLGQGLEFLIYFQGNSAPDKSGLPSDRFSAERTGGSVSTLTIQRTQQEDSAVYLCASSLDAIQPQHFGDGTRLSIL.

This clonotype was detected only a few times. CDR3 nucleotide sequence: TGTGCCAGCAGCTCGAGGGTATCGGATACGCAGTATTTT. Its protein product is CASSSRVSDTQYF. This chain connects TRBV7-2 to TRBJ2-3; D possibly corresponds to TRBD2 (5 bases). V lost 4 bases and J lost 6, with 11 bases in between. This CDR3 is built from 13 residues. Germline values: CDR1 SGHTA, CDR2 FQGNSA.

This clonotype occurred a few times. The chain joins TRBV2 to TRBJ2-5, with 11 bases fitting TRBD2. CDR3 length: 15 amino acids. The ends lost 4 bases at V and 5 bases at J; junction bases unmatched: 6. Germline loops: CDR1 SNHLY, CDR2 FYNNEI. CDR3 sequence reads: CASSAEASGGETQYF. The CDR3 DNA reads TGTGCCAGCAGTGCCGAGGCTAGCGGGGGGGAGACCCAGTACTTC.